This entry features one T cell receptor (beta chain) sequence. What antigen it recognizes has not been identified. Base qualities are missing; no much larger clone stands one base away. Counted from cysteine to phenylalanine, this CDR3 has 12 amino acids. Only the CDR3 region is kept as DNA, spanning 36 bases read in frame from base 1. Cut back by 8 bases and 2 bases, the V and J ends lie 13 bases apart. CDR1 and CDR2 are drawn from the germline V gene: SQVTM, ANQGSEA. Ophthalmopathy patients had moderately to severely active disease, with a Clinical Activity Score of 3 or more, a NOSPECS grade of 4 or more, and a disease duration of less than 3 months. Patients with uncontrolled infections, other autoimmune diseases, pregnancy or lactation were excluded. Diagnoses relied on clinical symptoms, serum thyroxine and TRAb, thyroid ultrasound and orbital computed tomography. PBMCs were isolated from approximately 10 ml of fresh peripheral blood by Ficoll-Paque density gradient centrifugation. Total RNA was extracted with Trizol reagent, and quality was checked on an Agilent 2100 Bioanalyzer.

This sample was taken from a study of T cells in Graves' hyperthyroidism and ophthalmopathy (dated by TCRdb to about 2019). At the level of the whole study: Peripheral blood was collected at initial diagnosis, before any treatment. Thyroid tissue and blood T-cell repertoires from six Graves' hyperthyroidism patients were also compared in the study. According to the paper, TCR Vbeta CDR3 sequencing was carried out on roughly 130 peripheral blood samples, which came from over 40 ophthalmopathy, under 85 hyperthyroidism and roughly 17 progressor patients. Prospective prediction of ophthalmopathy was tested in an independent validation cohort consisting of some 19 hyperthyroidism patients and more than 15 patients who later progressed to ophthalmopathy. Following sampling, methimazole starting at 30 mg daily was given to hyperthyroidism patients, and high-dose intravenous methylprednisolone was given to ophthalmopathy patients. To identify TCR V-J signatures that set the groups apart, the researchers used a discovery cohort of 100 patients, made up of roughly 45 with Graves' ophthalmopathy and some 55 with stable Graves' hyperthyroidism. The 100 discovery patients were randomly divided into training and test sets at a 7:3 ratio. What the work shows at the level of the full study, not this receptor alone: Most expanded thyroid clonotypes (frequency above 0.001) were also detected in blood, suggesting blood repertoires may reflect thyroid immune responses. No statistical method was used to set the sample size in advance, and investigators knew the group allocation. In validation, the model predicted progression to ophthalmopathy a median of approximately 6.3 months before onset, with roughly 71% sensitivity and 72.22% specificity. A model built on a 13 V-J signature distinguished ophthalmopathy from stable hyperthyroidism, reaching about 89% sensitivity and under 84% specificity in cross-validation and 80%/75% in testing.

Amplification of TCR beta CDR3 regions was carried out from RNA transcripts. The TCR CDR3 was subjected to a first round of RT-PCR using the HTBI primer set and the Qiagen OneStep RT-PCR kit. Libraries were constructed in a second round of multiplex PCR, after which size selection and purification were carried out. Sequencing of the libraries was done on an Illumina HiSeq2000 using paired-end 100 bp reads. Concerning the study's data processing: SOAPnuke was used to process the raw data, with reads discarded if the reads contained adapters or uncalled bases, had a mean Phred below 15, or lacked an exact constant-primer or identifier match. COPE v1.2.5 was used to merge high-quality paired reads, and clonotypes were defined as unique nucleotide sequences. Clonotypes were aligned to IMGT TRBV, TRBD and TRBJ reference segments using MiTCR v1.1. The analysis was restricted to V-J combinations with a frequency above 0.0001, which together covered around 99% of the repertoires. A TCS score was defined as the ratio of F50 (clonal expansion) to E x V (chaos), with BLOSUM62-based TCRdist applied between CDR3 peptides within each V-J. Welch's t-statistics and random forest reduced around 550 V-J features to 13, which were used in a naive Bayes classifier (R e1071). Using fastp at Q25 and MiXCR, TCRdb reprocessed the public reads and kept productive beta chains. Each CDR3 protein gets just one entry, which takes the most common genes and DNA from the rows behind it. TCRdb's processing, not the authors', yielded these V and J calls. The sample includes approximately 690,000 distinct CDR3 sequences, with less than 25% observed a single time. The ten largest clones represent around a third of the sample.

The receptor chain draws on TRBV29-1 and TRBJ2-7; the D gene lacks a confident call. The TCR originated in a man under 40 with Graves' ophthalmopathy. Sequenced input: blood. CDR3 loop: CSPQTDPYEQYF. The base sequence is TGCAGCCCACAGACTGACCCCTACGAGCAGTACTTC.